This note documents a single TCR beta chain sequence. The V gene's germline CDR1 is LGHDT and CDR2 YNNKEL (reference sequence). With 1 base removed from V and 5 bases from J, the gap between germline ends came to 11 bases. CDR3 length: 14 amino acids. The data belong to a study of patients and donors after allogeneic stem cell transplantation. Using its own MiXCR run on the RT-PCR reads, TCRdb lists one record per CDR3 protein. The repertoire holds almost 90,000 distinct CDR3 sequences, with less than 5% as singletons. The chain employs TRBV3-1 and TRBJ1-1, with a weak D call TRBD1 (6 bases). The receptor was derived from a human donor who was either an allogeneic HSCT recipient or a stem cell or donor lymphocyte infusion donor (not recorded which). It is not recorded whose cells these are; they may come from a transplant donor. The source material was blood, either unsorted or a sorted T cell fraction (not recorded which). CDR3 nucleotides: TGTGCCAGCAGCCAAGTTCGGGGGCGGACTGAAGCTTTCTTT. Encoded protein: CASSQVRGRTEAFF.